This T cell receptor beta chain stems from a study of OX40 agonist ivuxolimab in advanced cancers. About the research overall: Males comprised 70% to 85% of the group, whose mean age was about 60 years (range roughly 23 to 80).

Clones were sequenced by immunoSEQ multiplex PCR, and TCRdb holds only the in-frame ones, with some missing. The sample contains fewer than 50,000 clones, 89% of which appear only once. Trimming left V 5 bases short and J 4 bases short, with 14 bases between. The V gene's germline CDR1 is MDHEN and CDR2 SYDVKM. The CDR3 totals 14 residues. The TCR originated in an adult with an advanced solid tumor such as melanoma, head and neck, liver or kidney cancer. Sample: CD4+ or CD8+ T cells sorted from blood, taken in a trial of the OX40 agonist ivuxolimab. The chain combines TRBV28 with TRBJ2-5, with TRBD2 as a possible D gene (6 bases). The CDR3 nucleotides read TGTGCCAGCAGTCCGGGGGAGGCTCGAGAGACCCAGTACTTC. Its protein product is CASSPGEARETQYF.